This T cell receptor beta chain was documented in a study of siplizumab effects on memory and regulatory T cells (dated by TCRdb to about 2019). In the study overall: The study looked at the effect of siplizumab, an anti-CD2 antibody, on alloreactive T-cell subsets in allogeneic mixed lymphocyte reactions made from human PBMCs. General conclusions and limits of the study: Sequences below about 10^-5 frequency were poorly captured, so only a minor fraction of alloreactive clones could be mapped to unstimulated subsets. The cumulative frequency of alloreactive sequences that could be traced back to unstimulated CD4+ memory T cells was significantly reduced by siplizumab. Whether proliferating Tregs from siplizumab cultures actually had suppressive function was not functionally confirmed. Compared with memory T cells, unstimulated naive T cells appeared more diverse, and naive cells seemed to make a substantial contribution to the alloresponse. For roughly 80-97% of proliferating CD4+ or CD8+ clones, no naive or memory phenotype could be assigned. Among mappable alloreactive CD4+ clones, the Treg-derived fraction averaged around 70% with siplizumab versus roughly 25% in control reactions.

The library was made by the immunoSEQ multiplex PCR assay. The deep sequencing platform assayed about 90,000 TCR templates per sample. Genomic DNA extracted from sorted T cells was the material used for TCRbeta CDR3 sequencing. Regarding the original processing steps: The R programming language was used for the clonal analysis of the TCRbeta CDR3 data. Unstimulated samples were compared with post-reaction CFSE-low samples to define alloreactive CD4+ and CD8+ clones. By matching sequences to the repertoires of sorted unstimulated Treg and non-Treg cells, each alloreactive CD4+ clone was assigned a regulatory or non-regulatory origin. The table comes from immuneACCESS by way of TCRdb, which keeps in-frame sequences with V and J called. Part of the clones is missing from these tables; in studies checked, under half for an unresolved V gene and the rest for unknown reasons. The V and J calls and the clone size are those of that table, but D and trimming were determined from the DNA. This sample is represented by 100,000 or so clones; more than 85% of them were singletons. The top ten constitute 0.32% of the sample.

A note on this clone: The target of this receptor is not known. Within one base of it there is no much larger clone, and no base qualities were kept.

Sorted unstimulated T cells, along with proliferating T cells recovered from mixed lymphocyte reactions, underwent TCRbeta CDR3 sequencing. Fresh whole blood from more than 8 HLA-typed healthy donors was used as the source from which PBMCs were isolated. The CDR3 goes from the cysteine to the phenylalanine over 14 residues. CDR3 DNA only is kept here, 42 bases in frame from base 1. CDR1 MNHEY and CDR2 SVGAGI are derived from the germline V gene. Trimmed from V: 4 bases; trimmed from J: 7 bases; junction bases lacking a gene match: 8. Recombination joined TRBV6-5 with TRBJ1-1; 8 bases in between match TRBD1. This TCR was recovered from a human donor in good health. Sequenced input: CD4+ T cells sorted from blood. Here is the DNA: TGTGCCAGCAGTTCCGACAGGGGAATAATTGAAGCTTTCTTT. Its protein product is CASSSDRGIIEAFF.